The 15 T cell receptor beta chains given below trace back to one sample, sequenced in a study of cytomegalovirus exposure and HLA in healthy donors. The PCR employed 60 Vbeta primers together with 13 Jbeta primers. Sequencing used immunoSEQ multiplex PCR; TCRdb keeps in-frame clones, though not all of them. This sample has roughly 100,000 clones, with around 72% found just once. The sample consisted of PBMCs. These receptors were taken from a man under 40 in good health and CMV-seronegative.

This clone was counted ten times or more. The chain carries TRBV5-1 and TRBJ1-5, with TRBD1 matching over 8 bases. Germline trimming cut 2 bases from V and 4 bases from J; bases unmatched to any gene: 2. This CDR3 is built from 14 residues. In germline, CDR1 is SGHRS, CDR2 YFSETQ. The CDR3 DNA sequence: TGCGCCAGCAGCTTACAGGGGGAGAATCAGCCCCAGCATTTT. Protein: CASSLQGENQPQHF. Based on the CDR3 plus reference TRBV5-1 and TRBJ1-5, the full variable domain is KAGVTQTPRYLIKTRGQQVTLSCSPISGHRSVSWYQQTPGQGLQFLFEYFSETQRNKGNFPGRFSGRQFSNSRSEMNVSTLELGDSALYLCASSLQGENQPQHFGDGTRLSIL.

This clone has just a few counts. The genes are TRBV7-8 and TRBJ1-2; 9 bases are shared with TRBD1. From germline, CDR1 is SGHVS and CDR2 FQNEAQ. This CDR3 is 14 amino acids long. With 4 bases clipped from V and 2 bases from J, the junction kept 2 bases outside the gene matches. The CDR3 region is CASSYGQGNYGYTF. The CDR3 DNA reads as TGTGCCAGCAGCTACGGACAGGGGAACTATGGCTACACCTTC.

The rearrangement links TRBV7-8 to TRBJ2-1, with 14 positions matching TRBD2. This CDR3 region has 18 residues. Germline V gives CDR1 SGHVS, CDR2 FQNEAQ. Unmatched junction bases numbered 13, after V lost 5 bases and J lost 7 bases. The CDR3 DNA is TGTGCCAGCAGCGGGAGTTGGACTAGCGGGGGGTATCCAAATGAGCAGTTCTTC. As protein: CASSGSWTSGGYPNEQFF.

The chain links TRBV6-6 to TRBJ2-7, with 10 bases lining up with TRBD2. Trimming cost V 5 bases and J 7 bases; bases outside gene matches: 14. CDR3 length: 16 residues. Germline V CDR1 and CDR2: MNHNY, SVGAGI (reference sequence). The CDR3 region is CASSPLQAGGPGEQYF. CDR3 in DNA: TGTGCCAGCAGTCCCCTTCAAGCGGGAGGGCCGGGGGAGCAGTACTTC.

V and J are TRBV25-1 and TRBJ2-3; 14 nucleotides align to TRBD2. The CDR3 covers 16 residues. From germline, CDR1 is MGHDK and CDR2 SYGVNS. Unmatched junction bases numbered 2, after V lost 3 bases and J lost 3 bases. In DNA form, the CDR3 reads TGTGCCAGCAGTGATGGACTAGCGGGAGGTACAGATACGCAGTATTTT. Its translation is CASSDGLAGGTDTQYF.

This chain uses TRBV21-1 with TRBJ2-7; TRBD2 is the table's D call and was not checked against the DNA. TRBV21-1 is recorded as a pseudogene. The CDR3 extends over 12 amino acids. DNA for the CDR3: TGTGCCAGCAGCAATTTCAAGCGAGAGATCTACTTC. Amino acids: CASSNFKREIYF.

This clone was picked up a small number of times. The CDR3 protein is CAVGTSGFSGTQYF. CDR3 in DNA: TGTGCGGTAGGGACTAGCGGGTTCAGTGGGACGCAGTATTTT. V is TRBV14 and J is TRBJ2-3; 12 bases fit TRBD2. The length of the CDR3 is 14 residues. CDR1 and CDR2 from the germline V gene are SGHDN and FVKESK.

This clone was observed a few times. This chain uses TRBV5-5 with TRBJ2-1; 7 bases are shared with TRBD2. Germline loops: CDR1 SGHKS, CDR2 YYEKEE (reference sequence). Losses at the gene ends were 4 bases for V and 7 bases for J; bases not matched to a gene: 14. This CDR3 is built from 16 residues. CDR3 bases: TGTGCCAGCAGCACGGAACCGCGGACTAGGGTTAATGAGCAGTTCTTC. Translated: CASSTEPRTRVNEQFF. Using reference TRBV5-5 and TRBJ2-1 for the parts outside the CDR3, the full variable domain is DAGVTQSPTHLIKTRGQQVTLRCSPISGHKSVSWYQQVLGQGPQFIFQYYEKEERGRGNFPDRFSARQFPNYSSELNVNALLLGDSALYLCASSTEPRTRVNEQFFGPGTRLTVL.

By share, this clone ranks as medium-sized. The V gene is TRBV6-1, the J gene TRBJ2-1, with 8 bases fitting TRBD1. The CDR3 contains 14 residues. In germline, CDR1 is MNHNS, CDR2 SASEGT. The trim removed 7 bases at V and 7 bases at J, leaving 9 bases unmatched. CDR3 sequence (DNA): TGTGCCAGCATTCCGGACAGGGTGTATAATGAGCAGTTCTTC. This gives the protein CASIPDRVYNEQFF.

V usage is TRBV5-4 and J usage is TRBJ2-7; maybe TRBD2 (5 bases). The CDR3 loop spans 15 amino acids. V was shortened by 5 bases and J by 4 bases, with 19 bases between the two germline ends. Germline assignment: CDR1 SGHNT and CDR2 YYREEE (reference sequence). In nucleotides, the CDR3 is TGTGCCAGCAGTCCTGCCGTAATCGGGGAATACGAGCAGTACTTC. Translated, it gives CASSPAVIGEYEQYF.

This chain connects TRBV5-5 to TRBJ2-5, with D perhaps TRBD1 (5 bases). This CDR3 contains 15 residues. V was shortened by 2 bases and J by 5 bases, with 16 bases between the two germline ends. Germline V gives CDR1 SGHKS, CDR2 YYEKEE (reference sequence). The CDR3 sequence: CASSFGARIQETQYF. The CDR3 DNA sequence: TGTGCCAGCAGCTTTGGGGCCAGGATCCAGGAGACCCAGTACTTC.

The CDR3 DNA reads TGTGCCAGCAGCGGAGGGCAATCGGCAGGCTTCGTTTTCTTT. Its translation: CASSGGQSAGFVFF. V usage is TRBV9 and J usage is TRBJ1-1, with no clear D. Trimming left V 3 bases short and J 13 bases short, with 22 bases between. This CDR3 contains 14 residues. Germline CDR1 SGDLS, CDR2 YYNGEE.

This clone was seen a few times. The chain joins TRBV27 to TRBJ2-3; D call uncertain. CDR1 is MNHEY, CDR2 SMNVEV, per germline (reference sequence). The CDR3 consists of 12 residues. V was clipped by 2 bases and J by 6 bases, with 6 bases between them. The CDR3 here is CASSLNGDTQYF. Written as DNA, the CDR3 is TGTGCCAGCAGTTTAAACGGGGATACGCAGTATTTT.

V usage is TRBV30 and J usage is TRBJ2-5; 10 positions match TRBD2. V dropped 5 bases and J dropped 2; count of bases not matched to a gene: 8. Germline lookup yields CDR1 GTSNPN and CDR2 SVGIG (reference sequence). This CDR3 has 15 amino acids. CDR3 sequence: CAWAGEREGQETQYF. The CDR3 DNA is TGTGCCTGGGCGGGCGAGCGGGAGGGGCAAGAGACCCAGTACTTC.

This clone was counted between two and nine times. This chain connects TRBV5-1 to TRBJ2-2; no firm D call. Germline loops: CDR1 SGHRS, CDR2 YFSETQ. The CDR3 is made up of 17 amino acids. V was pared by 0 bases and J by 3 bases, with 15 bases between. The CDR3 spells CASSLAEGRSYTGELFF. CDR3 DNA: TGCGCCAGCAGCTTGGCCGAAGGCAGGTCCTACACCGGGGAGCTGTTTTTT. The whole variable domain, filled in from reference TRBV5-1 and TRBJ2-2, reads KAGVTQTPRYLIKTRGQQVTLSCSPISGHRSVSWYQQTPGQGLQFLFEYFSETQRNKGNFPGRFSGRQFSNSRSEMNVSTLELGDSALYLCASSLAEGRSYTGELFFGEGSRLTVL.